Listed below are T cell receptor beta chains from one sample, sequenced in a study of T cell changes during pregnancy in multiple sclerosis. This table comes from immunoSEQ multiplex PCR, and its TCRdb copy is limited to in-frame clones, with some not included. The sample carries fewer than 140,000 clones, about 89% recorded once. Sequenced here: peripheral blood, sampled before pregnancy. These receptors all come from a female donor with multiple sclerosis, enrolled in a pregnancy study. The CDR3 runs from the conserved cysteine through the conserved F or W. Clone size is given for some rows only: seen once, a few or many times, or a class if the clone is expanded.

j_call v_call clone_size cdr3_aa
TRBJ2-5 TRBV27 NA CASSFLTGQETQYF
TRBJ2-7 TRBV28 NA CASSLAGGPSEQYF
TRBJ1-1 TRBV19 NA CASKEGRGLVEAFF
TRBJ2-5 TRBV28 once CASSLELAVQETQYF
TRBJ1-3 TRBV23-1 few CASSGDVGNTIYF
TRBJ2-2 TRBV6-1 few CASTWGTLNTGELFF
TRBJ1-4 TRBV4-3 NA CASSQDEGGTVIEKLFF
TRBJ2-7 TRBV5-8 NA CASSSSPGRGVYEQYF
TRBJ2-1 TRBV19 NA CATEPGLAGYNEQFF
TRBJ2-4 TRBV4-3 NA CASSQEDSQYF
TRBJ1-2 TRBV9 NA CASSPSTGTYGYTF
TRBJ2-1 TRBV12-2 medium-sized CASRSRDRGSYNEQFF
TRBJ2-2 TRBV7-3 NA CASSYSGDNTGELFF
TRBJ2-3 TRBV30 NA CAWSVRGPDTQYF
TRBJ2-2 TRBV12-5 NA CASGPSPGLAGGVNTGELFF
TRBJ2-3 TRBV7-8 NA CASSLERVDTQYF
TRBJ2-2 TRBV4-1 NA CASSQELASGELFF
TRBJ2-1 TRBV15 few CATSRGSSGGGGEQFF
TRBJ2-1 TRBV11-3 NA CASSLGTSGGASLDEQFF
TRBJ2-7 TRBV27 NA CASSLAPTYEQYF
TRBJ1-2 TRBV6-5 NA CASSTAQNYGYTF
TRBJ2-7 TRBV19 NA CASSIATENYEQYF
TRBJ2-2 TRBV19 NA CASSIGASGELFF
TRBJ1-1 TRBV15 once CATSREPRNTEAFF
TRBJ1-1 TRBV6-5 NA CASSYSEATNTEAFF
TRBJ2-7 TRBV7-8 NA CASSRGIGSSYEQYF
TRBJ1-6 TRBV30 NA CAWSPGSNSPLHF
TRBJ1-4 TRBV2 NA CASSGDRVEKLFF
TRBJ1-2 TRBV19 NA CASSFREYGYTF
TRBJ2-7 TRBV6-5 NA CASSYSMLGDYEQYF
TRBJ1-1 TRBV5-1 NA CASSLEMGWGGQNTEAFF
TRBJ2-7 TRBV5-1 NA CASSLGARGYEQYF
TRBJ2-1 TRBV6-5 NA CASSFYPREQFF
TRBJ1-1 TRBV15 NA CATSREGSSREAFF
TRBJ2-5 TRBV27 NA CASTGEGQETQYF
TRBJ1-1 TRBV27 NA CASRPQGVNTEAFF
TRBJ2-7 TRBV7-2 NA CASSLILAGYQYF
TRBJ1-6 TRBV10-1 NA CASSYHPLGTGRNSPLHF
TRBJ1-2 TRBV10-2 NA CASSDPRGLYGYTF
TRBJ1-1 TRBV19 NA CASSKARGSGTTEAFF
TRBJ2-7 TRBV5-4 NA CASSEGASLYEQYF